This TCR beta chain was captured in a study of T cells in Graves' hyperthyroidism and ophthalmopathy. The wider study: The initial diagnosis was the point when peripheral blood was collected, ahead of any treatment.

V gave up 3 bases and J gave up 0 bases; unmatched junction bases: 13. CDR1 is MNHEY, CDR2 SMNVEV, per germline (reference sequence). The CDR3 runs to 19 residues. A note on this clonotype: The target antigen is unknown.

Newly diagnosed hyperthyroidism patients aged 18 to 65 years had disease lasting under 2 months. RNA transcripts served as the template for amplifying TCR beta CDR3 regions. The study used the HTBI primer set for a first-round RT-PCR of the TCR CDR3. TCRdb passed the multiplex PCR reads through MiXCR, listing each CDR3 protein once. The top ten clones hold around 8.1% of a sample with more than 600,000 distinct CDR3 sequences, about 17% of them seen once. Findings of the study overall: In validation, the model predicted ophthalmopathy. These predictions came a median about 6.8 months before onset. In the blood, most expanded thyroid clonotypes above 0.001 appeared as well.

This sequence was found in a man between 18 and 29 years old with Graves' hyperthyroidism. The chain couples TRBV27 to TRBJ2-4; 8 nucleotides match TRBD2. Sequencing was done on a sample of blood. The CDR3 sequence: CASSFPPGGRLIAKNIQYF. CDR3 DNA: TGTGCCAGCAGTTTCCCCCCAGGCGGGAGGCTTATAGCCAAAAACATTCAGTACTTC.